This T cell receptor beta chain was sequenced in a study of human T cells and chemical hapten exposure. Across the study: Application of 0.01% DPC to the upper back was done by patch test, with a reading at 6 days. Patients, chiefly female, had alopecia areata, totalis or universalis.

This clonotype occurred many times. The germline gives CDR1 MNHEY, CDR2 SVGEGT. This CDR3 region has 15 residues. J lost 3 bases, V lost 3 bases, and 5 bases had no gene match. MiXCR, applied by TCRdb to the RACE reads, yields one record per CDR3 protein. The table lists 75,000 to 90,000 distinct CDR3 sequences, 10% to 13% of them singletons. Sample time point: patch test 3, about 24 weeks after DPC sensitization. This sample's treatment: therapeutic diphenylcyclopropenone sensitization with weekly scalp DPC. In every case, blood was obtained before the patch test was applied. The sample consisted of whole blood, taken in connection with sensitization to the hapten diphenylcyclopropenone (DPC). This sequence joins TRBV6-2 or TRBV6-3 and TRBJ1-5; 7 nucleotides match TRBD1. The sequence was obtained from a woman between 45 and 65 years old with alopecia areata. Some clones in this sample may be carry-over from other donors' samples. The CDR3 sequence is CASSYRRGPNQPQHF. In DNA form, the CDR3 reads TGTGCCAGCAGTTATCGTAGGGGGCCCAATCAGCCCCAGCATTTT.